This TCR beta chain was documented in a study of blood T cell repertoires in COVID-19. As processed by the authors: Reference gene primer amplification yielded estimated nucleated cell counts. TCRdb's copy holds only in-frame clones and misses some; the assay was immunoSEQ multiplex PCR. From that table come the V and J calls and clone size; the DNA was used to work out D and trimming. Here the sample spans 200,000 to 250,000 clones, roughly 87% being singletons. Participants spanned ages about 18 to 90 years and resided in around 25 US areas. Cohort assignment relied on participant-reported clinical history. The study counted Cohort 3 donors as recovered given two negative PCRs, clearance, or symptom resolution. V was pared by 3 bases and J by 7 bases, with 7 bases of the junction left unmatched. This CDR3 spans 15 amino acids. Per the germline V gene, CDR1 is LNHDA and CDR2 is SQIVND (reference sequence).

The sample was PBMCs or T cells enriched from blood (not recorded which). The V call is TRBV19, the J call TRBJ1-2, with TRBD1 matching over 11 bases. This receptor was obtained from a man aged 25 to 40 who had recovered from COVID-19. The CDR3 loop reads CASSILGQGALGYTF. CDR3 nucleotides: TGTGCCAGTAGTATCCTCGGACAGGGGGCTCTTGGCTACACCTTC.